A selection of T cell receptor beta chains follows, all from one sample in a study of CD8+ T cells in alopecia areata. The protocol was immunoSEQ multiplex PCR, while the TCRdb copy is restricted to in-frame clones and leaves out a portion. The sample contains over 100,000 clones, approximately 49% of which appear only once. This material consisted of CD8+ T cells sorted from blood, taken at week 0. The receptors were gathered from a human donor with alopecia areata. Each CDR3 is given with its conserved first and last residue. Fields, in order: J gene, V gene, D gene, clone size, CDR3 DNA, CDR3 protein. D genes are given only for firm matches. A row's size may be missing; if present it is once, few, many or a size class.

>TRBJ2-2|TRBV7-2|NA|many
TGTGCCAGCAGCTTTAGTTGGGGTCCGTACACCGGGGAGCTGTTTTTT
CASSFSWGPYTGELFF
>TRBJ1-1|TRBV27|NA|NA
TGTGCCAGCAGTTCCCATAAGGGGACTGAAGCTTTCTTT
CASSSHKGTEAFF
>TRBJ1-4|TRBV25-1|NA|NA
TGTGCCAGCTTAGGACCAGGGGTGAATGAAAAACTGTTTTTT
CASLGPGVNEKLFF
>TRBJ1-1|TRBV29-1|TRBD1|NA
TGCAGCGTCGACGGGACAGCGGCGTCTGAAGCTTTCTTT
CSVDGTAASEAFF
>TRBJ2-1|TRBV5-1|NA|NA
TGCGCCAGCAGCTTGGTGGGCATCCCCAGGAATGAGCAGTTCTTC
CASSLVGIPRNEQFF
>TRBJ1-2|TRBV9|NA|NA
TGTGCCAGCAGCGTAGGGGACGAGGAATATGGCTACACCTTC
CASSVGDEEYGYTF
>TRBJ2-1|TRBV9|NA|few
TGTGCCAGCAGCAGACGGGACGGGGCGAGTAATGAGCAGTTCTTC
CASSRRDGASNEQFF
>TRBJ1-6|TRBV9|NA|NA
TGTGCCAGCAGATTTATCATTGGGCAGAGCTCCTATAATTCACCCCTCCACTTT
CASRFIIGQSSYNSPLHF
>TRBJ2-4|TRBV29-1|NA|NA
TGCAGCGTTGGGGAGGGGGCGGTGGCCAAAAACATTCAGTACTTC
CSVGEGAVAKNIQYF
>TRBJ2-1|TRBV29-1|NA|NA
TGCAGCGTTGTTTGGGGACAAGGCGACAATGAGCAGTTCTTC
CSVVWGQGDNEQFF
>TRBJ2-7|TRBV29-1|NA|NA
TGCAGCGTTGTAAACAGGGTTTCCTACGAGCAGTACTTC
CSVVNRVSYEQYF
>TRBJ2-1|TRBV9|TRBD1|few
TGTGCCAGCAGCGTAGGGACAGGTTCATATGGCAATGAGCAGTTCTTC
CASSVGTGSYGNEQFF
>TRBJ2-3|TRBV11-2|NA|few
TGTGCCAGCTCGGATTTCATGGCCGGAGATACGCAGTATTTT
CASSDFMAGDTQYF
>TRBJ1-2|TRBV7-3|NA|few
TGTGCCAGCACCCTAGGGCCACAGGGCGAAGGGTCTTACTATGGCTACACCTTC
CASTLGPQGEGSYYGYTF
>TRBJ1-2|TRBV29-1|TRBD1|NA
TGCAGCGTGGACGAACAGGGGTATGGCTACACCTTC
CSVDEQGYGYTF
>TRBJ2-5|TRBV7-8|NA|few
TGTGCCAGCAGCTTACTACTGGGGAAAGAGACCCAGTACTTC
CASSLLLGKETQYF
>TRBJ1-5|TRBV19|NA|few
TGTGCCAGTAGTATCCGGGACAACCATCAGCCCCAGCATTTT
CASSIRDNHQPQHF
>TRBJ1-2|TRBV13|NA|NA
TGTGCCAGCAGCTTAGAAACCTATGGCTACACCTTC
CASSLETYGYTF
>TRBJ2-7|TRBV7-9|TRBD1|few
TGTGCCAGCAGCTTAGTCGGGACAGGCTACGAGCAGTACTTC
CASSLVGTGYEQYF
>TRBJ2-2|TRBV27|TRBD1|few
TGTGCCAGCAGTTTATCCGGGACAGGAAAACTCGGGGAGCTGTTTTTT
CASSLSGTGKLGELFF
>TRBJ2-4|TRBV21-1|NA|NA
TGTGCCAGCAGCAAAGTGACACTAGCCAAAAACATTCAGTACTTC
CASSKVTLAKNIQYF
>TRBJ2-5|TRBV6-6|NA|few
TGTGCCAGCAGTTATCAAGAGACCCAGTACTTC
CASSYQETQYF
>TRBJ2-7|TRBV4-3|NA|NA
TGCGCCAGCAGCCAATCACACTGGTCTTCCTACGAGCAGTACTTC
CASSQSHWSSYEQYF
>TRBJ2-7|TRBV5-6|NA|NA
TGTGCCAGCAGCTGGGCAGGGGAGACCTACGAGCAGTACTTC
CASSWAGETYEQYF
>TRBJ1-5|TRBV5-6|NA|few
TGTGCCAGCAGCTTGGGGGCCGATCAGCCCCAGCATTTT
CASSLGADQPQHF
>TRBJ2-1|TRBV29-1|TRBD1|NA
TGCAGCGTCGAGGGAGTGGGAGACAGGGGCGTGGAGCAGTTCTTC
CSVEGVGDRGVEQFF
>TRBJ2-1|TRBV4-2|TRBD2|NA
TGTGCCAGCAGCCAAGATGGTGGGGGGGTAAGGTACAATGAGCAGTTCTTC
CASSQDGGGVRYNEQFF
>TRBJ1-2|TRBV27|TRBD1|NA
TGTGCCAGCAGTTTCTCGACAGGGGAACGTTTCTATGGCTACACCTTC
CASSFSTGERFYGYTF
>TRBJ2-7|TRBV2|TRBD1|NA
TGTGCCAGCAGTGAAGCGCTTGCGACAGGGACCTACGAGCAGTACTTC
CASSEALATGTYEQYF
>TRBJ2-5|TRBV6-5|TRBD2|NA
TGTGCCACCACAATCGGGGGGGAAGAGACCCAGTACTTC
CATTIGGEETQYF